A single sample is the source of the 21 T cell receptor beta chains below, sequenced in a study of T cells in Graves' hyperthyroidism and ophthalmopathy. TCR beta CDR3 sequences were amplified from RNA transcripts. Researchers ran a first-round RT-PCR on the TCR CDR3 using the HTBI primer set. TCRdb redid the calling of the multiplex PCR reads with MiXCR, one entry per CDR3 protein. This sample carries approximately 640,000 distinct CDR3 sequences, 15% to 20% of them seen once, and the ten largest clones take about 3.8%. The sample was blood. These receptors came from a woman in her 30s with Graves' hyperthyroidism.

The chain joins TRBV12-3 or TRBV12-4 to TRBJ2-2; TRBD1 agrees at 8 bases. The J call could be wrong; TRBJ1-1 is a better fit for the DNA end. CDR3 length equals 16 residues. The CDR3 here is CASSSDRGRDTGGAFF. CDR3 sequence (DNA): TGTGCCAGCAGTTCCGACAGGGGTAGGGACACCGGGGGAGCTTTCTTT.

This clonotype was seen a handful of times. V usage is TRBV30 and J usage is TRBJ1-1, with D unclear. Germline values: CDR1 GTSNPN, CDR2 SVGIG (reference sequence). V lost 3 bases, J lost 1 base, and 12 bases lay in between. The CDR3 runs to 14 residues. DNA of the CDR3: TGTGCCTGGAGGCGGTGGGTTTCGAACACTGAAGCTTTCTTT. This gives the protein CAWRRWVSNTEAFF.

This clonotype was observed many times. This chain uses TRBV12-3 or TRBV12-4 with TRBJ2-3, with TRBD2 identical over 11 bases. This CDR3 spans 15 amino acids. J lost 3 bases, V lost 5 bases, and 4 bases had no gene match. The CDR3 nucleotides read TGTGCCAGCAGTCGACTAGCGGGATTGACAGATACGCAGTATTTT. Translated: CASSRLAGLTDTQYF.

V gene TRBV20-1 combines with J gene TRBJ1-5; no definite D call. The V gene's germline CDR1 is DFQATT and CDR2 SNEGSKA (reference sequence). This CDR3 has 15 residues. Deletions cut 1 base from V and 1 base from J, with 11 bases between. In DNA, the CDR3 is TGCAGTGCTAGAGGAGGGAGGGAAAGCAATCAGCCCCAGCATTTT. This sequence encodes CSARGGRESNQPQHF.

This clonotype was detected once. The V and J genes are TRBV6-2 or TRBV6-3 and TRBJ2-1, with 13 bases fitting TRBD2. The CDR3 consists of 15 residues. V lost 7 bases to trimming and J lost 9 bases; unmatched junction nucleotides: 9. CDR1 is MNHEY, CDR2 SVGEGT, per germline. This CDR3 reads CASIGTSGIRGEQFF. The CDR3 DNA reads TGTGCCAGCATTGGGACTAGCGGGATTCGCGGTGAGCAGTTCTTC.

This clonotype was picked up many times. This rearrangement joins TRBV18 to TRBJ2-1; 10 nucleotides agree with TRBD2. The CDR3 totals 12 residues. V was pared by 4 bases and J by 10 bases, with 1 base of the junction left unmatched. Germline V lookup: CDR1 KGHSH, CDR2 LQKENI. CDR3 loop: CASSQTSGEQFF. Here the CDR3 DNA reads TGTGCCAGCTCACAGACTAGCGGGGAGCAGTTCTTC.

Regarding this clonotype: A much larger clone is a single base away; this may be a read error. V usage is TRBV27 and J usage is TRBJ1-2; D perhaps matches TRBD1 (6 bases). The length of the CDR3 is 13 residues. Germline-derived CDR1 and CDR2 are MNHEY and SMNVEV (reference sequence). Written as DNA, the CDR3 is TGTGCCAGCAGTTTAAACAGGGAGTCTGGCCACACCTTC. It codes for CASSLNRESGHTF.

Only a few counts were recorded for this clonotype. J is TRBJ1-2 and V is TRBV20-1; 7 bases map to TRBD1. Trimming at V came to 6 bases and at J to 3 bases, leaving 10 bases not matched to a gene. The germline V gene encodes CDR1 DFQATT and CDR2 SNEGSKA (reference sequence). There are 14 residues in the CDR3. The CDR3, as DNA: TGCAGTGCAGCACCGCGCAGGGGGTACTATGGCTACACCTTC. This gives the protein CSAAPRRGYYGYTF.

This clonotype was picked up a small number of times. The chain links TRBV10-3 to TRBJ2-7, with TRBD1 identical over 10 bases. CDR1 and CDR2 (germline): ENHRY, SYGVKD. Trimming removed 5 bases from V and 3 bases from J; junction bases left unmatched: 7. The CDR3 consists of 15 residues. CDR3 in amino acids: CAISQGGTGDYEQYF. As DNA, the CDR3 is TGTGCCATCAGTCAGGGGGGGACAGGGGACTACGAGCAGTACTTC.

This clonotype was seen many times. The chain carries TRBV20-1 and TRBJ2-7, with 8 bases fitting TRBD2. The V gene end was trimmed by 0 bases and the J gene end by 1 base; junction bases not matched to a gene: 8. CDR1 and CDR2 from the germline V gene are DFQATT and SNEGSKA (reference sequence). The CDR3 is 16 residues long. The CDR3 region has the DNA TGCAGTGCTAGAGAGCTTCGTAGCGGGAAGTCCTACGAGCAGTACTTC. It yields the protein CSARELRSGKSYEQYF.

Concerning this clonotype: A read error may produce the germline difference seen at one junction end. The V and J genes are TRBV5-1 and TRBJ2-1; D perhaps matches TRBD2 (5 bases). The CDR3 covers 15 residues. The V gene's germline CDR1 is SGHRS and CDR2 YFSETQ. Written as DNA, the CDR3 is TGTGCCAGCAGCTTAGTCGGAGGAGACTACAATGAGCAGTTCTTC. It specifies CASSLVGGDYNEQFF. Full variable domain (outside the CDR3, taken from reference TRBV5-1 and TRBJ2-1): KAGVTQTPRYLIKTRGQQVTLSCSPISGHRSVSWYQQTPGQGLQFLFEYFSETQRNKGNFPGRFSGRQFSNSRSEMNVSTLELGDSALYLCASSLVGGDYNEQFFGPGTRLTVL.

This clonotype was counted ten times or more. The V call is TRBV9, the J call TRBJ2-7; 8 positions match TRBD1. The ends lost 0 bases at V and 0 bases at J; junction bases unmatched: 5. The CDR3 sequence is 16 residues long. Germline V gene data show CDR1 as SGDLS and CDR2 as YYNGEE. The CDR3 protein is CASSVGLGQGSYEQYF. In DNA form, the CDR3 reads TGTGCCAGCAGCGTAGGGTTAGGACAGGGCTCCTACGAGCAGTACTTC.

The chain has TRBV7-8 and TRBJ1-6; D is unclear. The V gene's germline CDR1 is SGHVS and CDR2 FQNEAQ. The V gene lost 5 bases and the J gene lost 0 bases, with 8 bases spanning the gap. CDR3 length: 15 amino acids. The CDR3 loop reads CASSHTSSYNSPLHF. In DNA form, the CDR3 reads TGTGCCAGCAGCCACACCAGCTCCTATAATTCACCCCTCCACTTT.

This clonotype was detected a few times. The gene calls are TRBV20-1 and TRBJ2-7; 9 bases line up with TRBD1. With 3 bases clipped from V and 5 bases from J, the junction kept 5 bases outside the gene matches. The CDR3 consists of 13 residues. Germline CDR1 is DFQATT and CDR2 is SNEGSKA (reference sequence). The CDR3 spells CSARGQGFHEQYF. The CDR3 DNA reads as TGCAGTGCTAGGGGACAGGGCTTCCACGAGCAGTACTTC.

V and J are TRBV5-1 and TRBJ2-1; D not certain. There are 14 residues in the CDR3. In germline, CDR1 is SGHRS, CDR2 YFSETQ. V lost 2 bases, J lost 9 bases, and 15 bases lay in between. The CDR3 DNA reads as TGCGCCAGCAGCTTATGGCCTAACGTGGGTGAGCAGTTCTTC. The encoded protein is CASSLWPNVGEQFF.

This clonotype was seen ten or more times. The rearrangement joins TRBV28 to TRBJ2-1; maybe TRBD2 (5 bases). V lost 6 bases to trimming and J lost 4 bases, with 10 bases between them. CDR3 length: 13 residues. Germline CDR1 is MDHEN and CDR2 is SYDVKM. In DNA, the CDR3 is TGTGCCAGCAGCCAACTAGATTACAATGAGCAGTTCTTC. Translation: CASSQLDYNEQFF.

Many counts were recorded for this clonotype. DNA for the CDR3: TGCGCCAGCAGCCCGACAGGGGTGGCAGATACGCAGTATTTT. Protein product: CASSPTGVADTQYF. The rearrangement uses TRBV5-1 and TRBJ2-3, with 8 bases fitting TRBD1. CDR1 is SGHRS, CDR2 YFSETQ, per germline. The junction had 5 bases not matched to a gene; V was cut back by 4 bases and J by 4 bases. CDR3 length equals 14 residues.

This clonotype was counted only a few times. V and J are TRBV10-3 and TRBJ2-1, with D perhaps matching TRBD2 (6 bases). Germline CDR1 reads ENHRY; CDR2 reads SYGVKD. V lost 4 bases and J 3 bases, leaving 22 bases between the germline ends. This CDR3 has 18 amino acids. CDR3 amino acids: CAISGSGKAGGFYNEQFF. The CDR3 DNA reads as TGTGCCATCAGTGGTTCGGGGAAAGCGGGTGGATTCTACAATGAGCAGTTCTTC.

The V and J genes are TRBV12-3 or TRBV12-4 and TRBJ2-4; a weak D match, TRBD2 (5 bases). With 3 bases removed from V and 2 bases from J, the gap between germline ends came to 17 bases. The CDR3 runs to 17 residues. The CDR3 nucleotides read TGTGCCAGCAGTTTTAGTCCGGGATTTGGTACCAAAAACATTCAGTACTTC. It codes for CASSFSPGFGTKNIQYF.

The V and J genes are TRBV19 and TRBJ1-1; no clear D gene. Germline assignment: CDR1 LNHDA and CDR2 SQIVND (reference sequence). Trimming removed 3 bases at V and 6 bases at J, with 14 bases between. CDR3 size: 14 residues. The CDR3 spells CASSILAPGAEAFF. In nucleotides, the CDR3 is TGTGCCAGTAGTATCCTCGCACCCGGGGCTGAAGCTTTCTTT.

This clonotype was observed a handful of times. The chain's CDR3 is CASSLGTGVEKLFF. The CDR3 DNA reads as TGTGCCAGCAGCTTAGGGACAGGGGTGGAAAAACTGTTTTTT. This rearrangement joins TRBV7-9 to TRBJ1-4; 9 bases are shared with TRBD1. V lost 1 base to trimming and J lost 8 bases; unmatched junction nucleotides: 2. The CDR3 consists of 14 residues. CDR1 is SEHNR, CDR2 FQNEAQ, per germline (reference sequence).